This is a list of T cell receptor beta chains from one sample in a study of blood T cell repertoires in COVID-19. Clones were read by immunoSEQ multiplex PCR, and TCRdb kept only the in-frame ones, dropping some. The sample lists a few hundred thousand clones; roughly 82% were seen once. Sequencing input: peripheral blood. These receptors came from an elderly man with acute or convalescent COVID-19. The CDR3 runs from the conserved cysteine through the conserved F or W. The D gene is left open where the match is weak. Clone size is shown for a subset of rows, as once, few, many or a class of expanded clone.

DNA	CDR3	V	J	D	size
TGCGCCAGCAGCCAAGAGGACGGGGGTGCGAACGAGCAGTACTTC	CASSQEDGGANEQYF	TRBV4-1	TRBJ2-7	-	-
TGTGCCATCAGTGGGACTAGCGGGAGTGGGGGTGAGCAGTTCTTC	CAISGTSGSGGEQFF	TRBV10-3	TRBJ2-1	TRBD2	-
TGTGCCAGTAGTATAGGTGGAGCGGGATTCTCTGGGGCCAACGTCCTGACTTTC	CASSIGGAGFSGANVLTF	TRBV19	TRBJ2-6	TRBD2	-
TGTGCCAGCAGTCGGACTAGCGGGAGCCAAAACATTCAGTACTTC	CASSRTSGSQNIQYF	TRBV27	TRBJ2-4	TRBD2	-
TGCGCCAGCAGCCAGGACAGGAGGTATGGCTACACCTTC	CASSQDRRYGYTF	TRBV4-3	TRBJ1-2	TRBD1	-
TGTGCCAGCAGTTACCGTCACGGTGGACAGGGTGGGACTGAAGCTTTCTTT	CASSYRHGGQGGTEAFF	TRBV6-2/TRBV6-3	TRBJ1-1	TRBD1	few
TGTGCCAGCTCACCACCGAATAGCGGGGTCGGCGAGCAGTACTTC	CASSPPNSGVGEQYF	TRBV18	TRBJ2-7	TRBD2	few
TGTGCCAGCAGCTTGCCCTCCACAGGGATTGCCGGGGAGCTGTTTTTT	CASSLPSTGIAGELFF	TRBV5-6	TRBJ2-2	-	-
TGTGCCAGCAATTCCCACGGACTAGCGGGAGCGGGTGAGCAGTTCTTC	CASNSHGLAGAGEQFF	TRBV9	TRBJ2-1	TRBD2	-
TGTGCCAGCAGCCAACCCGGGACAGGTTGGAACACTGAAGCTTTCTTT	CASSQPGTGWNTEAFF	TRBV3-1/TRBV3-2	TRBJ1-1	TRBD1	-
TGTGCCAGCAGCTCCGACGGGGGGAAAACTGAAGCTTTCTTT	CASSSDGGKTEAFF	TRBV3-1/TRBV3-2	TRBJ1-1	-	-
TGTGCCAGCAGAAGGACAGCATCGCTTTCCTACAATGAGCAGTTCTTC	CASRRTASLSYNEQFF	TRBV28	TRBJ2-1	-	once
TGTGCCATCAGTGGCACAGGGAAGGGGGCCTACGAGCAGTACTTC	CAISGTGKGAYEQYF	TRBV10-3	TRBJ2-7	-	-
TGTGCCAGCTCACCTCTAGGACAGGGGATCCACGAGCAGTACTTC	CASSPLGQGIHEQYF	TRBV18	TRBJ2-7	TRBD1	-